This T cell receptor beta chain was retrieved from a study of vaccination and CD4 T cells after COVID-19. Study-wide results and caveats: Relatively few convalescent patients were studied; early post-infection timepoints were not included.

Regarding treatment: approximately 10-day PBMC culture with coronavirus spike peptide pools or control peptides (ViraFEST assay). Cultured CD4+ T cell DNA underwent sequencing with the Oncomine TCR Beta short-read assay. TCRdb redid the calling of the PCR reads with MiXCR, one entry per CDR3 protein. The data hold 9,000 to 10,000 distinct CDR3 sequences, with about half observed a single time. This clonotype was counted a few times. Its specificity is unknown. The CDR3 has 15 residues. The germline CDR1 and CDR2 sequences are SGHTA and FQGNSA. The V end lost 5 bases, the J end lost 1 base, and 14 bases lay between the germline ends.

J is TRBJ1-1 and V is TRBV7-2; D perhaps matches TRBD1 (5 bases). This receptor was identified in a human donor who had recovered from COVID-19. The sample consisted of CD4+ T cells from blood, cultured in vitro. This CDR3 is CASSTQGWGNTEAFF. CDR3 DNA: TGTGCCAGCAGCACCCAGGGTTGGGGGAACACTGAAGCTTTCTTT.